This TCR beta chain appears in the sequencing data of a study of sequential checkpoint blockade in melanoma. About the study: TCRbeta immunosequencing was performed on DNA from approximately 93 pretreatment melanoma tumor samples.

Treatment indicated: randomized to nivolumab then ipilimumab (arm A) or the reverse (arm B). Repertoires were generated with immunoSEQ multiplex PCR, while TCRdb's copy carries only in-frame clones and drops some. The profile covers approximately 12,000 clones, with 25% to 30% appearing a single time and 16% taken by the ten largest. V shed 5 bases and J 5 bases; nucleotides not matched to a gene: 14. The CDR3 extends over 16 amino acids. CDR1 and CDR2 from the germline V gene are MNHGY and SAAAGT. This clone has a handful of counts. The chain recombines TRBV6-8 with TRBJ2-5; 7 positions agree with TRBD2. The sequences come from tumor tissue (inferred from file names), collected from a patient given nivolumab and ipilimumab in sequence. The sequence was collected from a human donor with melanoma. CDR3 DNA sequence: TGTGCCAGCAGTAAAGGGAAGACTAGCCAAGGGGAGACCCAGTACTTC. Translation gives CASSKGKTSQGETQYF.